One and the same sample provided the 25 T cell receptor beta chains below, sequenced in a study of T-cell reconstitution after alpha-beta-depleted transplantation in children. Unique molecular identifiers were built into the TCRbeta library. TCRdb called the PCR reads again in MiXCR, with one record for every CDR3 protein. The table records around 490,000 distinct CDR3 sequences, about an eighth of them present only once. This material consisted of PBMCs, mostly from graft donor cells, taken 180 days after TCRalphabeta/CD19-depleted stem cell transplant. The receptors derive from a female patient aged 2 to 10 who had a stem cell transplant for aplastic anemia, so the T cells may come from the graft donor.

This clonotype was observed a few times. This chain joins TRBV5-1 and TRBJ1-2, with unresolved D. Germline V CDR1 and CDR2: SGHRS, YFSETQ. The CDR3 spans 15 residues. V lost 4 bases to trimming and J lost 4 bases, with 17 bases between them. CDR3: CASSQAEAAAYGYTF. The DNA of the CDR3 is TGCGCCAGCAGCCAAGCGGAGGCAGCTGCCTATGGCTACACCTTC.

The chain combines TRBV28 with TRBJ2-1; D possibly corresponds to TRBD2 (6 bases). The CDR3 sequence is 12 residues long. The germline V and J ends were trimmed by 6 bases and 6 bases, with 9 bases remaining between them. The germline gives CDR1 MDHEN, CDR2 SYDVKM. CDR3 protein: CASSRRVNEQFF. The CDR3 nucleotides read TGTGCCAGCAGCCGGAGGGTCAATGAGCAGTTCTTC.

This clonotype was seen repeatedly, ten times or more. The chain recombines TRBV9 with TRBJ2-1; 13 nucleotides align to TRBD2. V trimming: 2 bases; J trimming: 4 bases; junction bases outside the gene matches: 6. This CDR3 has 17 amino acids. From germline, CDR1 is SGDLS and CDR2 YYNGEE. In DNA form, the CDR3 reads TGTGCCAGCAGCGTCGGGACTAGCGGGACTGGGTACAATGAGCAGTTCTTC. As protein: CASSVGTSGTGYNEQFF.

Comments on this clonotype: It may be a read error: a sequence one base away is much more abundant. The CDR3: CSASSPDSLAKNSQYF. As DNA, the CDR3 is TGCAGTGCTAGTTCCCCGGACAGCTTAGCCAAAAACAGTCAGTACTTC. The rearrangement links TRBV20-1 to TRBJ2-4; perhaps TRBD1 as D (6 bases). The CDR3 loop spans 16 amino acids. Germline V lookup: CDR1 DFQATT, CDR2 SNEGSKA (reference sequence).

The chain couples TRBV5-8 to TRBJ2-1; TRBD1 agrees at 10 bases. This CDR3 contains 16 residues. The ends lost 4 bases at V and 3 bases at J; junction bases unmatched: 7. Germline V gene sequence: CDR1 SGHTS, CDR2 YDEGEE. The DNA of the CDR3 is TGTGCCAGCAGCGTGCCGAGGACAGGGGGCTACAATGAGCAGTTCTTC. Its protein product is CASSVPRTGGYNEQFF.

This clonotype was detected a few times. The CDR3: CSAGGVAGLDTDTQYF. CDR3 nucleotides: TGCAGTGCTGGAGGGGTGGCGGGCTTAGACACAGATACGCAGTATTTT. The rearrangement links TRBV20-1 to TRBJ2-3, with a tentative D call TRBD2 (6 bases). The CDR3 contains 16 residues. The germline V and J ends were trimmed by 5 bases and 2 bases, with 20 bases remaining between them. Germline CDR1 is DFQATT and CDR2 is SNEGSKA (reference sequence).

This clonotype was observed a handful of times. The CDR3 loop reads CASRLGRSGANVLTF. CDR3 nucleotide sequence: TGTGCCAGCAGACTTGGACGCTCTGGGGCCAACGTCCTGACTTTC. This chain connects TRBV12-3 or TRBV12-4 to TRBJ2-6; D is ambiguous. Between the trimmed V and J ends, which lost 6 bases and 0 bases, there was a span of 9 bases. CDR3 length: 15 residues.

This clonotype appeared a few times. CDR3 nucleotides: TGCGCCAGCAGCCAAGACGGGACTAGCGGGATCTCGCGGACCCAGTACTTC. It encodes CASSQDGTSGISRTQYF. V gene TRBV4-3 combines with J gene TRBJ2-5; 13 positions match TRBD2. J was trimmed by 7 bases and V by 0 bases; bases with no gene match: 8. The CDR3 extends over 17 amino acids. The germline V gene has CDR1 LGHNA and CDR2 YSLEER.

The chain recombines TRBV12-3 or TRBV12-4 with TRBJ2-7, with a tentative D call TRBD1 (6 bases). The CDR3 length is 13 residues. Trimming pared 8 bases from V and 3 bases from J, leaving 14 bases between. CDR3 sequence (DNA): TGTGCCAGCCTTTCACTACAGGGCTACGAGCAGTACTTC. Its translation: CASLSLQGYEQYF.

The chain joins TRBV9 to TRBJ1-3; 7 bases line up with TRBD1. The CDR3 has 16 amino acids. Unmatched junction bases numbered 6, after V lost 0 bases and J lost 3 bases. Germline lookup yields CDR1 SGDLS and CDR2 YYNGEE. The CDR3 DNA reads TGTGCCAGCAGCGTAGATGTCAGGGGGAGTGGAAACACCATATATTTT. The encoded protein is CASSVDVRGSGNTIYF.

This clonotype came up a few times. The V call is TRBV12-3 or TRBV12-4, the J call TRBJ1-6; D not certain. This CDR3 has 16 residues. V dropped 5 bases and J dropped 0 bases, with 11 bases sitting between them. The DNA of the CDR3 is TGTGCCAGCAGTCCGAGGATGAGCTCCTATAATTCACCCCTCCACTTT. Translated, it gives CASSPRMSSYNSPLHF.

Points on this clonotype: The conserved final phenylalanine or tryptophan is absent from the CDR3, which likely points to a read error. The chain carries TRBV29-1 and TRBJ2-3, with D hard to call. From germline, CDR1 is SQVTM and CDR2 ANQGSEA. V gave up 3 bases and J gave up 2 bases, with 6 bases separating them. The CDR3 has 12 amino acids. The CDR3 bases are TGCAGCGTTGATCCCATCACAGATACGCAGTATCTT. Amino acids: CSVDPITDTQYL.

V usage is TRBV21-1 and J usage is TRBJ2-7; the table names TRBD2, a call not compared with the DNA. TRBV21-1 is a pseudogene locus. This CDR3 is 16 amino acids long. The CDR3 region has the DNA TGTGCCAGCAGCAAAGTAGCCAGGGACCTTGCCTACGAGCAGTACTTC. It yields the protein CASSKVARDLAYEQYF.

This clonotype has a handful of counts. This chain uses TRBV28 with TRBJ1-1; possible D gene TRBD1, 5 bases. This CDR3 has 13 amino acids. With 6 bases removed from V and 0 bases from J, the gap between germline ends came to 8 bases. Germline V gives CDR1 MDHEN, CDR2 SYDVKM. DNA for the CDR3: TGTGCCAGCAGCGGGACCTTGAACACTGAAGCTTTCTTT. Its protein product is CASSGTLNTEAFF.

Only a few counts were recorded for this clonotype. The chain employs TRBV4-3 and TRBJ2-3; D is possibly TRBD2 (6 bases). The V gene lost 1 base and the J gene lost 5 bases, with 22 bases spanning the gap. This CDR3 comprises 18 residues. In germline, CDR1 is LGHNA, CDR2 YSLEER. CDR3 amino acids: CASSQVGPYGSGGDTQYF. DNA for the CDR3: TGCGCCAGCAGCCAAGTTGGCCCCTACGGGAGTGGAGGAGATACGCAGTATTTT.

This clonotype was picked up a small number of times. The J gene is TRBJ2-5, the V gene TRBV15, with D maybe TRBD1 (5 bases). Trimming pared 0 bases from V and 3 bases from J, leaving 8 bases between. CDR1 and CDR2 from the germline V gene are LNHNV and YYDKDF (reference sequence). CDR3 length: 14 amino acids. CDR3 DNA: TGTGCCACCAGCAGAGATCAGGGCAAAGAGACCCAGTACTTC. Translating it yields CATSRDQGKETQYF.

The V call is TRBV6-6, the J call TRBJ2-7, with D tentatively TRBD2 (5 bases). This CDR3 spans 13 amino acids. The V and J ends lost 2 bases and 4 bases respectively, with 9 bases between them. Germline V CDR1 and CDR2: MNHNY, SVGAGI (reference sequence). CDR3 residues: CASSYDGLYEQYF. The DNA of the CDR3 is TGTGCCAGCAGTTACGATGGACTGTACGAGCAGTACTTC.

This clonotype was detected only a few times. This CDR3 is CASSYGPLGQAGKTGELFF. The DNA for the CDR3 is TGTGCCAGCAGTTACGGGCCCCTCGGACAGGCAGGGAAGACCGGGGAGCTGTTTTTT. This chain connects TRBV6-5 to TRBJ2-2; 7 positions match TRBD1. V lost 2 bases to trimming and J lost 5 bases; unmatched junction nucleotides: 17. This CDR3 spans 19 amino acids. Germline V gene data show CDR1 as MNHEY and CDR2 as SVGAGI.

This clonotype was seen a handful of times. This rearrangement joins TRBV19 to TRBJ2-1; no firm D call. Germline-derived CDR1 and CDR2 are LNHDA and SQIVND (reference sequence). The ends were cut back, 8 bases at V and 0 bases at J, with 5 bases in the middle. The CDR3 length is 12 residues. CDR3 sequence: CASLSSYNEQFF. CDR3 DNA: TGTGCCAGTTTGAGCTCCTACAATGAGCAGTTCTTC.

This clonotype was observed a handful of times. The chain uses TRBV7-2 and TRBJ2-7; unclear D gene. V shed 5 bases and J shed 3 bases, with 8 bases lying between them. Germline values: CDR1 SGHTA, CDR2 FQGNSA. The CDR3 spans 12 residues. CDR3 in amino acids: CASSPEYYEQYF. CDR3 coding DNA: TGTGCCAGCAGCCCGGAATACTACGAGCAGTACTTC.

The sample holds a few counts of this clonotype. The chain joins TRBV15 to TRBJ2-7; 9 nucleotides match TRBD1. V gave up 5 bases and J gave up 5 bases; unmatched junction bases: 1. The germline V gene encodes CDR1 LNHNV and CDR2 YYDKDF (reference sequence). The CDR3 contains 12 residues. The CDR3 DNA reads as TGTGCCACCAGCGGGACAGGGAACGAGCAGTACTTC. It encodes CATSGTGNEQYF.

In its sample, this clonotype was seen a few times. The V and J genes are TRBV2 and TRBJ1-5; TRBD1 is a possible D gene (5 bases). The CDR3 spans 13 residues. Germline CDR1 and CDR2: SNHLY and FYNNEI. V was cut by 11 bases and J by 4 bases, with 15 bases left in between. CDR3 sequence reads: CAGRGSWNQPQHF. The CDR3 coding sequence is TGTGCCGGTCGGGGGTCATGGAATCAGCCCCAGCATTTT.

This clonotype was observed at least ten times. The gene calls are TRBV10-3 and TRBJ2-2, with 7 bases fitting TRBD1. The V and J ends lost 7 bases and 5 bases, in that order; junction bases with no gene match: 7. The CDR3 extends over 14 amino acids. Germline V gene sequence: CDR1 ENHRY, CDR2 SYGVKD. CDR3 nucleotide sequence: TGTGCCATCAAAGGGACAGCGAGGACCGGGGAGCTGTTTTTT. Encoded protein: CAIKGTARTGELFF.

The V gene is TRBV12-3 or TRBV12-4, the J gene TRBJ2-3; 13 bases are a match to TRBD2. CDR3 length equals 18 residues. The ends lost 6 bases at V and 6 bases at J; junction bases unmatched: 15. CDR3 protein: CASSRPGTSGMGLDTQYF. The CDR3 nucleotides are TGTGCCAGCAGCCGTCCCGGGACTAGCGGGATGGGGCTGGATACGCAGTATTTT.

This clonotype was counted a few times. V and J are TRBV18 and TRBJ2-1; 9 bases are a match to TRBD2. There are 17 residues in the CDR3. CDR1 KGHSH and CDR2 LQKENI come from the germline V gene. The V gene end was trimmed by 2 bases and the J gene end by 5 bases; junction bases not matched to a gene: 10. In DNA form, the CDR3 reads TGTGCCAGCTCACCAATCGGGCGACTAGCGGAGAACAATGAGCAGTTCTTC. The encoded protein is CASSPIGRLAENNEQFF.